This note documents a single TCR beta chain sequence. The data derive from a study of blood T cell repertoires in COVID-19. At the level of the study: Material from acute and convalescent COVID-19 was sourced from the United States, Italy and Spain. The analysed material was cDNA or gDNA that came from T cells, B-cell-depleted T cells, or PBMCs.

The data were produced by immunoSEQ multiplex PCR, yet TCRdb's version contains in-frame clones alone and is incomplete. The sample holds roughly 48,000 clones, 88% seen once. This CDR3 is built from 15 residues. Per the germline V gene, CDR1 is SGHDN and CDR2 is FVKESK. V lost 1 base and J lost 8; bases outside the gene matches: 5. The chain is built from TRBV14 and TRBJ1-6; TRBD1 aligns across 7 bases. Specimen: peripheral blood. The TCR was taken from a human donor in a cohort sampled during active COVID-19. The CDR3 nucleotides are TGTGCCAGCAGCCAAGGGGACAGTCGATATTCACCCCTCCACTTT. Amino acids: CASSQGDSRYSPLHF.